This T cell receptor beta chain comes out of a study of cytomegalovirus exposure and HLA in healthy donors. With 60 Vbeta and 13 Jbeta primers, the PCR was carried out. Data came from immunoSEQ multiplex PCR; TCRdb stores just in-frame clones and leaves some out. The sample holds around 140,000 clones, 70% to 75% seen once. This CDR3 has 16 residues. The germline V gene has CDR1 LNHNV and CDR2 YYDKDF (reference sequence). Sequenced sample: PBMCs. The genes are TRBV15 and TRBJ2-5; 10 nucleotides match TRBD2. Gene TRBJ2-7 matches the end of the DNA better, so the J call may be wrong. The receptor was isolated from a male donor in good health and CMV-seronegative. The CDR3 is CATSRDRGLAVYEQYF. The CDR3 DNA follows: TGTGCCACCAGCAGAGATCGAGGACTAGCGGTTTACGAGCAGTACTTC.